This T cell receptor (beta chain) was recorded in a study of tumor-infiltrating lymphocytes in primary liver carcinoma. Both RNA and DNA were isolated together from about 21-30 mg of bulk tissue that had not been sorted. This CDR3 is built from 15 residues. With V trimmed by 0 bases and J by 7 bases, 9 bases remained unmatched. Germline CDR1 is ENHRY and CDR2 is SYGVKD. With a constant-region primer, TCR beta cDNA was made from approximately 500 ng of total RNA. A slightly modified ARM-PCR protocol with three nested multiplex PCR rounds produced these TCR beta libraries. Two initial PCR rounds of roughly 10 cycles each paired TRBV1-TRBV30 forward primers with a C-beta reverse primer. TCRdb redid the calling of the multiplex PCR reads with MiXCR, one entry per CDR3 protein. The repertoire includes 40,000 to 60,000 distinct CDR3 sequences, less than 75% of them detected once, and 29% sits in the top ten.

This clonotype was counted ten times or more. The sample was liver tumor tissue from sampling region 5. Noted subset: tumor region T5, tumor centre. The gene calls are TRBV10-3 and TRBJ2-7, with TRBD2 matching over 7 bases. This clonotype originated in a man aged 40-55 years with primary liver carcinoma and hepatitis B virus infection. The DNA for the CDR3 is TGTGCCATCAGTGAGTCTCGCGGGAGTCCGCAAGAGCAGTACTTC. Protein sequence: CAISESRGSPQEQYF.